This entry lists 25 T cell receptor beta chains sequenced from one sample in a study of cytomegalovirus exposure and HLA in healthy donors. The PCR was carried out with 60 Vbeta primers and 13 Jbeta primers. Assay: immunoSEQ multiplex PCR; the TCRdb copy retains only in-frame clones and omits some. The repertoire table contains about 140,000 clones. The sequencing sample was made of PBMCs. These receptors were obtained from a man aged 35-49 years in good health and CMV-seronegative.

This chain joins TRBV7-3 and TRBJ2-5; 11 nucleotides align to TRBD1. The CDR3 has 14 amino acids. J was trimmed by 5 bases and V by 5 bases; bases with no gene match: 4. Germline V gives CDR1 SGHTA, CDR2 FQGTGA. The CDR3 is CASSRTGGQETQYF. CDR3 DNA sequence: TGTGCCAGCAGCCGGACAGGGGGCCAGGAGACCCAGTACTTC.

The chain recombines TRBV5-4 with TRBJ2-1, with D perhaps matching TRBD1 (6 bases). Germline V gene data show CDR1 as SGHNT and CDR2 as YYREEE (reference sequence). The CDR3 has 16 amino acids. Trimming left V 6 bases short and J 0 bases short, with 16 bases between. The CDR3 sequence is CASTSRAGDSYNEQFF. CDR3 DNA: TGTGCCAGCACCAGTAGGGCAGGGGACTCCTACAATGAGCAGTTCTTC.

The gene calls are TRBV5-6 and TRBJ1-6, with D unresolved. The V gene's germline CDR1 is SGHDT and CDR2 YYEEEE. The CDR3 contains 16 residues. V was trimmed by 4 bases and J by 0 bases, leaving 11 bases between them. The CDR3 spells CASSLGGYSYNSPLHF. Here the CDR3 DNA reads TGTGCCAGCAGCCTTGGAGGTTACTCCTATAATTCACCCCTCCACTTT.

V gene TRBV7-2 combines with J gene TRBJ2-5, with 9 bases lining up with TRBD1. CDR3 length: 14 residues. The V gene end was trimmed by 5 bases and the J gene end by 2 bases; junction bases not matched to a gene: 3. Germline CDR1 and CDR2: SGHTA and FQGNSA. CDR3 bases: TGTGCCAGCAGCCACGGACAGGGGCAAGAGACCCAGTACTTC. It encodes CASSHGQGQETQYF.

DNA for the CDR3: TGTGCCAGCAGTTCATTGGGACAGGGCTCCTACGAGCAGTACTTC. Protein: CASSSLGQGSYEQYF. The rearrangement links TRBV6-6 to TRBJ2-7; TRBD1 agrees at 9 bases. V shed 4 bases and J 0 bases; nucleotides not matched to a gene: 4. This CDR3 is 15 amino acids long. Germline CDR1 is MNHNY and CDR2 is SVGAGI (reference sequence).

The chain employs TRBV29-1 and TRBJ1-3; the D gene is possibly TRBD1 (6 bases). CDR3 length: 14 residues. V was pared by 4 bases and J by 0 bases, with 10 bases between. Germline CDR1 is SQVTM and CDR2 is ANQGSEA. Written as DNA, the CDR3 is TGCAGCGTTGCTGGACAGTACTCTGGAAACACCATATATTTT. Residues: CSVAGQYSGNTIYF. The variable domain in full, completed from reference TRBV29-1 and TRBJ1-3, reads SAVISQKPSRDICQRGTSLTIQCQVDSQVTMMFWYRQQPGQSLTLIATANQGSEATYESGFVIDKFPISRPNLTFSTLTVSNMSPEDSSIYLCSVAGQYSGNTIYFGEGSWLTVV.

The rearrangement joins TRBV9 to TRBJ2-1, with a weak D call TRBD2 (5 bases). The CDR3 runs to 15 residues. In germline, CDR1 is SGDLS, CDR2 YYNGEE. V was clipped by 0 bases and J by 0 bases, with 7 bases between them. The chain's CDR3 is CASSVDGGSYNEQFF. CDR3 nucleotides: TGTGCCAGCAGCGTAGATGGAGGCTCCTACAATGAGCAGTTCTTC.

The V and J genes are TRBV28 and TRBJ2-7; D is ambiguous. This CDR3 has 15 residues. Germline CDR1 is MDHEN and CDR2 is SYDVKM. V was shortened by 5 bases and J by 3 bases, with 17 bases between the two germline ends. For the CDR3, the DNA is TGTGCCAGCAGTGGCGGATTGTCGGTCCTCTACGAGCAGTACTTC. It specifies CASSGGLSVLYEQYF.

The J gene is TRBJ1-2, the V gene TRBV2, with a tentative D call TRBD1 (5 bases). The CDR3 runs to 14 residues. V lost 2 bases and J 4 bases, leaving 11 bases between the germline ends. CDR1 is SNHLY and CDR2 is FYNNEI in the germline V gene. The CDR3: CASSEPGLSYGYTF. CDR3 DNA: TGTGCCAGCAGTGAACCAGGGTTATCCTATGGCTACACCTTC.

The gene calls are TRBV18 and TRBJ2-7, with TRBD2 as a possible D gene (6 bases). This CDR3 has 13 residues. Germline V CDR1 and CDR2: KGHSH, LQKENI. Trimming cost V 6 bases and J 3 bases, with 12 bases left between them. The CDR3: CASSSWGDYEQYF. CDR3 DNA sequence: TGTGCCAGCTCCTCTTGGGGGGACTACGAGCAGTACTTC.

The gene calls are TRBV6-5 and TRBJ2-7; a possible D gene is TRBD2 (5 bases). The CDR3 runs to 13 residues. The germline V and J ends were trimmed by 6 bases and 4 bases, with 13 bases remaining between them. Germline CDR1 MNHEY, CDR2 SVGAGI. The CDR3 region is CASSSPRGYEQYF. The CDR3 nucleotides are TGTGCCAGCAGCTCACCTCGGGGTTACGAGCAGTACTTC.

V is TRBV28 and J is TRBJ1-3; D gene unclear. Germline CDR1 MDHEN, CDR2 SYDVKM. CDR3 length equals 17 residues. The V end was cut by 3 bases, the J end by 0 bases, with 15 bases between. The CDR3 DNA sequence: TGTGCCAGCAGTTTTCAGGACGGACTACCCTCTGGAAACACCATATATTTT. Protein: CASSFQDGLPSGNTIYF.

The chain joins TRBV6-5 to TRBJ2-7, with TRBD1 as a possible D gene (6 bases). The germline V gene encodes CDR1 MNHEY and CDR2 SVGAGI. The length of the CDR3 is 14 residues. The germline V and J ends were trimmed by 4 bases and 0 bases, with 10 bases remaining between them. The CDR3 spells CASSSGQHSYEQYF. The CDR3 bases are TGTGCCAGCAGTTCCGGACAGCACTCCTACGAGCAGTACTTC.

This chain uses TRBV4-1 with TRBJ2-5, with D hard to call. The J call is uncertain, as TRBJ2-7 better fits the DNA end. CDR1 and CDR2 from the germline V gene are MGHRA and YSYEKL. The CDR3 is 16 amino acids. CDR3 nucleotide sequence: TGCGCCAGCAGCCAAGTTGATTTAATGAGCTCCTACGAGCAGTACTTC. Amino acid sequence: CASSQVDLMSSYEQYF.

The chain joins TRBV7-9 to TRBJ1-6; no clear D. V lost 7 bases, J lost 5 bases, and 6 bases lay in between. There are 12 residues in the CDR3. From germline, CDR1 is SEHNR and CDR2 FQNEAQ (reference sequence). CDR3 sequence reads: CASTGDNSPLHF. Written as DNA, the CDR3 is TGTGCCAGCACCGGGGATAATTCACCCCTCCACTTT.

V usage is TRBV27 and J usage is TRBJ2-7; 12 nucleotides agree with TRBD2. Germline trimming cut 5 bases from V and 5 bases from J; bases unmatched to any gene: 22. Germline CDR1 MNHEY, CDR2 SMNVEV (reference sequence). This CDR3 has 20 amino acids. The CDR3 loop is CASSLKATSGGNTAPHEQYF. The CDR3 DNA reads as TGTGCCAGCAGTCTAAAAGCGACTAGCGGGGGCAACACGGCCCCCCACGAGCAGTACTTC.

The chain is built from TRBV7-2 and TRBJ1-4; no reliable D call. This CDR3 is 13 amino acids long. Trimming cost V 5 bases and J 5 bases, with 9 bases left between them. Germline V lookup: CDR1 SGHTA, CDR2 FQGNSA. The CDR3 nucleotides read TGTGCCAGCAGCATCAACCTAAATGAAAAACTGTTTTTT. This gives the protein CASSINLNEKLFF.

J is TRBJ1-1 and V is TRBV7-2; D perhaps matches TRBD1 (6 bases). Germline CDR1 is SGHTA and CDR2 is FQGNSA. The V gene lost 1 base and the J gene lost 4 bases, with 7 bases spanning the gap. CDR3 length: 13 amino acids. The CDR3 nucleotides read TGTGCCAGCAGCTTAGAACAGGGCACTGAAGCTTTCTTT. Protein product: CASSLEQGTEAFF.

The V and J genes are TRBV6-1 and TRBJ2-2, with D possibly matching TRBD1 (6 bases). The germline gives CDR1 MNHNS, CDR2 SASEGT. With 5 bases removed from V and 7 bases from J, the gap between germline ends came to 17 bases. CDR3 size: 15 residues. The CDR3 DNA sequence: TGTGCCAGCAGTCCTGTTGGGGGCACGGTCGGGGAGCTGTTTTTT. Translated, it gives CASSPVGGTVGELFF.

The chain has TRBV5-4 and TRBJ2-5; 9 bases match TRBD1. Germline CDR1 reads SGHNT; CDR2 reads YYREEE (reference sequence). V dropped 4 bases and J dropped 1; count of bases not matched to a gene: 8. The CDR3 contains 16 residues. The CDR3 nucleotides read TGTGCCAGCAGCGTAGTCGGGACAGGGAGCCAAGAGACCCAGTACTTC. This translates into CASSVVGTGSQETQYF.

The chain combines TRBV7-9 with TRBJ2-3; possible D gene TRBD2, 5 bases. CDR1 and CDR2 (germline): SEHNR, FQNEAQ (reference sequence). The CDR3 is made up of 15 amino acids. With 1 base removed from V and 3 bases from J, the gap between germline ends came to 11 bases. This CDR3 is CASSLGGPGTDTQYF. The DNA for the CDR3 is TGTGCCAGCAGCTTAGGAGGCCCGGGGACAGATACGCAGTATTTT.

This chain links TRBV4-3 with TRBJ1-4, with D tentatively TRBD1 (5 bases). Deletions cut 0 bases from V and 3 bases from J, with 8 bases between. The CDR3 runs to 15 residues. The germline gives CDR1 LGHNA, CDR2 YSLEER. The CDR3 nucleotides read TGCGCCAGCAGCCAAGAACAGGCCCCTAATGAAAAACTGTTTTTT. Translated, it gives CASSQEQAPNEKLFF.

The chain recombines TRBV5-6 with TRBJ1-6; 9 bases map to TRBD1. This CDR3 is built from 14 residues. V gave up 4 bases and J gave up 10 bases; unmatched junction bases: 6. The germline V gene encodes CDR1 SGHDT and CDR2 YYEEEE. CDR3 DNA: TGTGCCAGCAGCGGGGACAGGGAAGGGTCACCCCTCCACTTT. It is translated as CASSGDREGSPLHF.

This chain links TRBV19 with TRBJ1-1; 8 bases align to TRBD1. The CDR3 totals 17 residues. Per germline, CDR1 LNHDA and CDR2 SQIVND (reference sequence). V was pared by 1 base and J by 0 bases, with 7 bases of the junction left unmatched. The CDR3 DNA sequence: TGTGCCAGTAGTATAGGGACAGGGAGGGTCATGAACACTGAAGCTTTCTTT. The encoded protein is CASSIGTGRVMNTEAFF.

V and J are TRBV11-2 and TRBJ1-4; 7 nucleotides match TRBD1. J was trimmed by 0 bases and V by 1 base; bases with no gene match: 2. Looked up from germline, CDR1 is SGHAT and CDR2 is FQNNGV. CDR3 length: 16 residues. This chain's CDR3 is CASSLVTGATNEKLFF. CDR3 nucleotides: TGTGCCAGCAGCTTAGTCACAGGGGCAACTAATGAAAAACTGTTTTTT.